This T cell receptor (beta chain) was sequenced during a study of blood T cell repertoires in COVID-19. At the level of the study: PBMCs, B-cell-depleted T cells, or T cells provided the cDNA or gDNA that made up the material.

How the authors handled the data: Scientists estimated how many nucleated cells there were by amplifying reference gene primers. Using immunoSEQ multiplex PCR, the repertoire was profiled, and TCRdb retains in-frame clones only, with some absent. D and trimming were read from the DNA, whereas the V and J calls and clone size are those reported in that table. The profile shows 75,000 to 100,000 clones, approximately 86% of them singletons. This clone was seen once. CDR3 length: 13 amino acids. V was shortened by 3 bases and J by 3 bases, with 8 bases between the two germline ends. The germline CDR1 and CDR2 sequences are MDHEN and SYDVKM.

The V and J genes are TRBV28 and TRBJ1-1; D is possibly TRBD1 (5 bases). What was sequenced was peripheral blood. The sequence came from an older man with acute or convalescent COVID-19. The CDR3 DNA reads as TGTGCCAGCAGTTTCCCGGGGGACACTGAAGCTTTCTTT. This gives the protein CASSFPGDTEAFF.